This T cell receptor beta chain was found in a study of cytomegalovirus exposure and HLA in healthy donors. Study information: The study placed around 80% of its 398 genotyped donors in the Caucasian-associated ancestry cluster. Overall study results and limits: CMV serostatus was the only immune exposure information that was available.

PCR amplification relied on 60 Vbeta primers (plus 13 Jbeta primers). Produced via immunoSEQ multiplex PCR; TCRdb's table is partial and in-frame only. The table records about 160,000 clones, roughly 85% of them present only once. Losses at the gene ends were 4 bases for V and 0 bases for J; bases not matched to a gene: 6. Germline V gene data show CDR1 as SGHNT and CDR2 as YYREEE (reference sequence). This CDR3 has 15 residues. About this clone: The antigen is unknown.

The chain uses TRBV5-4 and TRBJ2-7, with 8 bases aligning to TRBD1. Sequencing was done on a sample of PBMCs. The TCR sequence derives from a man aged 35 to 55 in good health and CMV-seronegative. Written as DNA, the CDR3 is TGTGCCAGCAGCCGACAGGGGTGGGACTCCTACGAGCAGTACTTC. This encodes CASSRQGWDSYEQYF.